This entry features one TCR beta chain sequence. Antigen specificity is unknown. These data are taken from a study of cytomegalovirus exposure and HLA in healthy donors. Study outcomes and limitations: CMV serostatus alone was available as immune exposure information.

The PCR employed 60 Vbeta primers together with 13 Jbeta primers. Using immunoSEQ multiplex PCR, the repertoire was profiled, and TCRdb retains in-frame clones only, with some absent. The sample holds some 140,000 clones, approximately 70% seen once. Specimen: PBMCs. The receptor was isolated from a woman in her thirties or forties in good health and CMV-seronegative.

Here the CDR3 reads CASRGQAGELFF. DNA of the CDR3: TGTGCCAGCAGGGGACAGGCCGGGGAGCTGTTTTTT. This chain joins TRBV6-1 and TRBJ2-2; 8 bases line up with TRBD1. With V trimmed by 6 bases and J by 6 bases, 0 bases remained unmatched. This CDR3 spans 12 amino acids. In germline, CDR1 is MNHNS, CDR2 SASEGT.